A single sample is the source of the 27 T cell receptor beta chains below, sequenced in a study of CD8 T cells in ankylosing spondylitis. Notes on the study in general: A TCR beta motif made of 7 to 9 highly homologous variants seemed typical of ankylosing spondylitis blood.

TCRdb used MiXCR to reprocess the 5' RACE reads, holding one entry per CDR3 protein. The sample comprises roughly 450,000 distinct CDR3 sequences, 25% to 30% of which are singletons, and about 0.9% rests with the top ten. No cognate antigen is known for these TCRs. The sample taken for sequencing was blood, either unsorted or a sorted T cell fraction (not recorded which). Receptor source: a male donor with ankylosing spondylitis.

This clonotype was detected a few times. V is TRBV7-2 and J is TRBJ2-1; no firm D call. Germline loops: CDR1 SGHTA, CDR2 FQGNSA. CDR3 length: 13 amino acids. With 2 bases removed from V and 6 bases from J, the gap between germline ends came to 8 bases. This CDR3 is CASSLNDGNEQFF. The CDR3, as DNA: TGTGCCAGCAGCTTAAATGACGGCAATGAGCAGTTCTTC.

The chain carries TRBV20-1 and TRBJ2-1; D gene unclear. CDR3 length: 11 residues. Germline loops: CDR1 DFQATT, CDR2 SNEGSKA (reference sequence). V dropped 3 bases and J dropped 6 bases, with 6 bases sitting between them. The CDR3 region has the DNA TGCAGTGCTAGGATTCTCAATGAGCAGTTCTTC. It is translated as CSARILNEQFF.

This clonotype appeared a few times. V and J are TRBV5-1 and TRBJ2-2, with 7 bases fitting TRBD2. The CDR3 loop spans 16 amino acids. Germline CDR1 SGHRS, CDR2 YFSETQ. V lost 3 bases to trimming and J lost 0 bases; unmatched junction nucleotides: 5. CDR3 nucleotides: TGCGCCAGCAGCTGGAGCGGGGATCCGAACACCGGGGAGCTGTTTTTT. It yields the protein CASSWSGDPNTGELFF.

This clonotype occurred a few times. The chain employs TRBV20-1 and TRBJ2-5; a weak D match, TRBD2 (6 bases). The CDR3 sequence is 16 residues long. CDR1 and CDR2 from the germline V gene are DFQATT and SNEGSKA (reference sequence). V lost 0 bases to trimming and J lost 4 bases, with 18 bases between them. CDR3 protein: CSARDFIGGDAETQYF. CDR3 sequence (DNA): TGCAGTGCTAGAGATTTCATTGGCGGGGACGCAGAGACCCAGTACTTC.

The genes are TRBV29-1 and TRBJ2-1; TRBD2 matches 8 bases. The CDR3 is 14 amino acids. V trimming: 6 bases; J trimming: 4 bases; junction bases outside the gene matches: 8. CDR1 and CDR2 from the germline V gene are SQVTM and ANQGSEA. CDR3 coding DNA: TGCAGCGTCGGGCGGGGGGCGAGGTACAATGAGCAGTTCTTC. It yields the protein CSVGRGARYNEQFF.

This clonotype turned up a few times. This chain joins TRBV5-1 and TRBJ2-2, with unresolved D. The CDR3 has 13 residues. The V gene lost 7 bases and the J gene lost 1 base, with 8 bases spanning the gap. The germline gives CDR1 SGHRS, CDR2 YFSETQ. Written as DNA, the CDR3 is TGCGCCAGCTCGATCATGAACACCGGGGAGCTGTTTTTT. Its protein is CASSIMNTGELFF.

This clonotype was recorded a few times. This sequence joins TRBV20-1 and TRBJ1-3; no clear D. The germline gives CDR1 DFQATT, CDR2 SNEGSKA (reference sequence). The CDR3 extends over 12 amino acids. With 7 bases removed from V and 2 bases from J, the gap between germline ends came to 9 bases. The CDR3 protein is CSGLGPGNTIYF. The CDR3 DNA is TGCAGTGGACTCGGACCTGGAAACACCATATATTTT.

This clonotype was found a few times. The J gene is TRBJ2-1, the V gene TRBV9; TRBD1 aligns across 9 bases. V lost 3 bases and J lost 12; bases outside the gene matches: 10. The CDR3 consists of 14 residues. Germline V gene sequence: CDR1 SGDLS, CDR2 YYNGEE. In DNA form, the CDR3 reads TGTGCCAGCAGCGGGTGGACAGGGGTAGCGGGGCAGTTCTTC. Protein: CASSGWTGVAGQFF. The full variable domain, rest sourced from reference TRBV9 and TRBJ2-1, is DSGVTQTPKHLITATGQRVTLRCSPRSGDLSVYWYQQSLDQGLQFLIQYYNGEERAKGNILERFSAQQFPDLHSELNLSSLELGDSALYFCASSGWTGVAGQFFGPGTRLTVL.

The V call is TRBV7-2, the J call TRBJ1-5, with D perhaps matching TRBD1 (6 bases). Germline V gene sequence: CDR1 SGHTA, CDR2 FQGNSA. With 5 bases removed from V and 3 bases from J, the gap between germline ends came to 14 bases. The CDR3 length is 15 residues. The CDR3 sequence: CASSVGQRDNQPQHF. The CDR3 nucleotides are TGTGCCAGCAGCGTCGGACAGCGGGACAATCAGCCCCAGCATTTT.

This clonotype was found a few times. The chain is built from TRBV11-2 and TRBJ1-1; D gene unclear. The CDR3 length is 15 residues. Germline V lookup: CDR1 SGHAT, CDR2 FQNNGV. Trimming removed 0 bases from V and 1 base from J, with 9 bases in between. CDR3 bases: TGTGCCAGCAGCTTAGACGGTTTTCAGAACACTGAAGCTTTCTTT. Residues: CASSLDGFQNTEAFF.

There are a few counts of this clonotype. The chain recombines TRBV7-6 with TRBJ2-1, with 9 positions matching TRBD2. This CDR3 is built from 20 residues. Germline V lookup: CDR1 SGHVS, CDR2 FNYEAQ. V lost 2 bases and J lost 6; bases outside the gene matches: 20. DNA for the CDR3: TGTGCCAGCAGCTTATTAGGCCCCACTCGGGGTAGCGGGAGACCCAATGAGCAGTTCTTC. This gives the protein CASSLLGPTRGSGRPNEQFF.

This clonotype was seen repeatedly, ten times or more. V gene TRBV11-3 combines with J gene TRBJ1-6; possible D gene TRBD1, 6 bases. CDR3 length: 14 amino acids. V lost 5 bases to trimming and J lost 5 bases, with 10 bases between them. The germline V gene has CDR1 SGHNT and CDR2 YENEEA. The CDR3, as DNA: TGTGCCAGCAGCCCCCAGGGGCATAATTCACCCCTCCACTTT. This sequence encodes CASSPQGHNSPLHF.

This CDR3 reads CASSEPADRDHEQFF. CDR3 in DNA: TGTGCCAGCAGTGAACCCGCGGACAGGGACCATGAGCAGTTCTTC. The chain uses TRBV6-1 and TRBJ2-1, with 8 bases aligning to TRBD1. V dropped 2 bases and J dropped 8; count of bases not matched to a gene: 8. The germline V gene has CDR1 MNHNS and CDR2 SASEGT. This CDR3 spans 15 amino acids.

This clonotype was seen only a few times. CDR3 sequence reads: CASSVAEETQYF. CDR3 nucleotides: TGTGCCAGCAGCGTAGCGGAAGAGACCCAGTACTTC. This rearrangement joins TRBV11-3 to TRBJ2-5, with TRBD2 as a possible D gene (6 bases). The V gene's germline CDR1 is SGHNT and CDR2 YENEEA. Trimming shortened V by 5 bases and J by 3 bases, and 7 bases separated the two germline ends. This CDR3 spans 12 amino acids.

This clonotype has only a few counts. The chain links TRBV11-2 to TRBJ1-1, with 9 bases fitting TRBD1. Losses at the gene ends were 3 bases for V and 5 bases for J; bases not matched to a gene: 7. The CDR3 covers 15 residues. Per germline, CDR1 SGHAT and CDR2 FQNNGV. The CDR3 DNA reads as TGTGCCAGCAGCTTTGGGGGGACAGGGCCAACTGAAGCTTTCTTT. Its protein product is CASSFGGTGPTEAFF.

In its sample, this clonotype was seen many times. One end of the junction varies from germline; a read error may be responsible. The V call is TRBV5-1, the J call TRBJ2-1; D remains unclear. The CDR3 contains 14 residues. Germline V gene sequence: CDR1 SGHRS, CDR2 YFSETQ. The CDR3 DNA sequence: TGTGCCAGCAGCTTAGGGCAGTCTTACAATGAGCAGTTCTTC. Translating it yields CASSLGQSYNEQFF.

This clonotype was counted between two and nine times. The V call is TRBV11-3, the J call TRBJ2-1; 7 bases align to TRBD1. The germline V gene has CDR1 SGHNT and CDR2 YENEEA. CDR3 length: 13 residues. Trimming removed 6 bases from V and 6 bases from J; junction bases left unmatched: 5. CDR3 loop: CASSLTGPNEQFF. Here the CDR3 DNA reads TGTGCCAGCAGTTTGACAGGGCCCAATGAGCAGTTCTTC.

The chain joins TRBV4-1 to TRBJ2-3; no clear D. The V and J ends lost 0 bases and 1 base respectively, with 11 bases between them. This CDR3 has 16 residues. Germline-derived CDR1 and CDR2 are MGHRA and YSYEKL. The CDR3 DNA reads TGCGCCAGCAGCCAAGATCGTGCAGTCGGCACAGATACGCAGTATTTT. It encodes CASSQDRAVGTDTQYF.

This clonotype occurred a few times. The genes are TRBV25-1 and TRBJ1-1; TRBD1 aligns across 11 bases. This CDR3 spans 16 amino acids. V shed 8 bases, J shed 4 bases, and the junction held 12 bases outside the gene matches. Germline values: CDR1 MGHDK, CDR2 SYGVNS. Here the CDR3 reads CASRGQGAGWGTEAFF. CDR3 DNA: TGTGCCAGCCGCGGACAGGGGGCTGGTTGGGGCACTGAAGCTTTCTTT.

The CDR3 coding sequence is TGTGCCAGCAGCTTAGGGTCCGGGGCCGGGCAAGAGACCCAGTACTTC. Translating it yields CASSLGSGAGQETQYF. This chain joins TRBV7-2 and TRBJ2-5, with D tentatively TRBD1 or TRBD2 (5 bases each). CDR1 is SGHTA, CDR2 FQGNSA, per germline. There are 16 residues in the CDR3. V lost 1 base to trimming and J lost 2 bases, with 14 bases between them.

This clonotype was recorded a few times. J is TRBJ2-1 and V is TRBV3-1, with 7 bases fitting TRBD2. This CDR3 spans 18 amino acids. V was clipped by 1 base and J by 0 bases; unmatched bases: 9. Per the germline V gene, CDR1 is LGHDT and CDR2 is YNNKEL (reference sequence). The chain's CDR3 is CASSQAPWRGSSYNEQFF. As DNA, the CDR3 is TGTGCCAGCAGCCAAGCCCCCTGGCGGGGGAGCTCCTACAATGAGCAGTTCTTC.

This clonotype was found a few times. The chain combines TRBV5-5 with TRBJ2-2, with D possibly TRBD1 on 6 matching bases. The V and J ends lost 2 bases and 7 bases respectively, with 12 bases between them. Germline V gene data show CDR1 as SGHKS and CDR2 as YYEKEE (reference sequence). This CDR3 region has 14 residues. In nucleotides, the CDR3 is TGTGCCAGCAGCTTCCAGGGGCAGGTCGGGGAGCTGTTTTTT. Protein sequence: CASSFQGQVGELFF.

This clonotype was picked up a small number of times. The rearrangement links TRBV28 to TRBJ1-5, with D maybe TRBD1 (5 bases). V was cut by 5 bases and J by 7 bases, with 15 bases left in between. CDR3 length equals 14 residues. CDR1 and CDR2 (germline): MDHEN, SYDVKM. In DNA form, the CDR3 reads TGTGCCAGCAGTATCACAGGAATCGCCCAGCCCCAGCATTTT. Protein sequence: CASSITGIAQPQHF.

The chain recombines TRBV12-3 or TRBV12-4 with TRBJ2-5; D remains ambiguous. Trimming took 3 bases from V and 1 from J, leaving 12 bases between them. CDR3 length: 15 amino acids. The DNA for the CDR3 is TGTGCCAGCAGTTTGTCGGCAGGCGGCCAAGAGACCCAGTACTTC. It specifies CASSLSAGGQETQYF.

In its sample, this clonotype was seen a few times. This chain joins TRBV28 and TRBJ2-7, with 7 bases lining up with TRBD1. Germline-derived CDR1 and CDR2 are MDHEN and SYDVKM. Trimming cost V 8 bases and J 0 bases; bases outside gene matches: 4. The CDR3 loop spans 13 amino acids. In DNA, the CDR3 is TGTGCCAGCGCGGACAGGAGCTCCTACGAGCAGTACGTC. Its protein product is CASADRSSYEQYV.

This clonotype was seen many times. The chain employs TRBV12-3 or TRBV12-4 and TRBJ2-5; D is possibly TRBD2 (6 bases). The V gene lost 2 bases and the J gene lost 2 bases, with 9 bases spanning the gap. The CDR3 consists of 14 residues. CDR3 coding DNA: TGTGCCAGCAGTTTAAATCGGGGGCAAGAGACCCAGTACTTC. Translated: CASSLNRGQETQYF.

This rearrangement joins TRBV12-3 or TRBV12-4 to TRBJ2-2; D is possibly TRBD2 (6 bases). The CDR3 contains 15 residues. Trimming left V 3 bases short and J 8 bases short, with 16 bases between. In DNA, the CDR3 is TGTGCCAGCAGTTTCCGGGACTTCGTTTTGGGGGAGCTGTTTTTT. This translates into CASSFRDFVLGELFF.